The text below deals with one T cell receptor beta chain. Its target is unknown. The data were obtained in a study of cytomegalovirus exposure and HLA in healthy donors. The PCR ran on 60 Vbeta and 13 Jbeta primers. Method: immunoSEQ multiplex PCR; TCRdb's copy keeps in-frame clones and lacks some. The table shows about 200,000 clones, with more than 75% occurring only once. Germline assignment: CDR1 MNHEY and CDR2 SVGAGI. This CDR3 has 13 amino acids. V was clipped by 2 bases and J by 7 bases, with 12 bases between them. General study findings and limits: Reports state that TCR beta sequences accurately predicted most subjects' HLA-A and HLA-B alleles.

The TCR sequence derives from a woman aged 40 to 50 in good health and CMV-seronegative. The J gene is TRBJ2-7, the V gene TRBV6-5; the D gene is possibly TRBD1 (6 bases). Input material: PBMCs. The CDR3 is CASSYLTGNEQYF. CDR3 coding DNA: TGTGCCAGCAGTTACCTTACAGGGAATGAGCAGTACTTC.